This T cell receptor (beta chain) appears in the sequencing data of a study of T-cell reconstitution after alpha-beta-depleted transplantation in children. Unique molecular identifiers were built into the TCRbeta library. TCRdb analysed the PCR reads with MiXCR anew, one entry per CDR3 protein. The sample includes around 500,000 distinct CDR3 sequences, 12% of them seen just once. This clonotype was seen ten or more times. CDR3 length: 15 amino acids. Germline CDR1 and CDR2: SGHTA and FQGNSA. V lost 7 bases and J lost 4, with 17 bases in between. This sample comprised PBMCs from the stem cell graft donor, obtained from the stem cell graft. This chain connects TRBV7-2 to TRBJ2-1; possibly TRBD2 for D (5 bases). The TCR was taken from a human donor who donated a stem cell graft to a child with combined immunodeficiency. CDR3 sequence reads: CASTPEAGGYNEQFF. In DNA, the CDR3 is TGTGCCAGCACCCCAGAGGCCGGCGGGTACAATGAGCAGTTCTTC.